Reported below is one T cell receptor (beta chain). The antigen it binds to is not known. Per-nucleotide qualities are absent, and no much larger clonotype sits a single base away. The library was prepared using the immunoSEQ multiplex PCR assay. The published analysis was carried out like this. The Chao-Jaccard similarity index and the number of shared clonotypes were used to measure repertoire overlap between subsets. Imported from immuneACCESS, the table was reduced by TCRdb to in-frame sequences with V and J called. These copies leave out some clones; in studies compared against another copy, an unresolved V gene accounts for under half, and the cause of the remainder is not known. The DNA was the basis for D and trimming; V, J and clone size are from that table. The sample records tens of thousands of clones, roughly 84% of which are singletons. Roughly 0.58% of the sample lies in the top ten.

Memory T cell samples that were not cultured went straight to sequencing right after ex vivo isolation. CD4+ total memory, central memory, effector memory and circulating T follicular helper cells were isolated from peripheral blood mononuclear cells. The sample originates from a study of CD4 T cell repertoires in COVID-19 (dated by TCRdb to the early 2020s). Looking at the study overall: For cross-reactivity analysis, CFSE-low cells were expanded with IL-2 for approximately 10 days, then relabeled and restimulated with spike proteins from other coronaviruses. In a few recovered individuals, the TCR Vbeta repertoire of SARS-CoV-2-reactive T cells was analyzed at the subset level. In COVID-19-recovered individuals, the study described naturally processed CD4+ T cell responses to SARS-CoV-2 spike and nucleoprotein and used TCR Vbeta sequencing to evaluate clonal composition.

Findings and caveats that apply to the study as a whole: Two or all three memory subsets shared several of the most expanded SARS-CoV-2-reactive clonotypes, which suggests intraclonal diversification. Between roughly 7 and 28% of SARS-CoV-2 clonotypes were also detected in SARS-CoV and/or HKU1 spike-stimulated secondary cultures, consistent with cross-reactivity.

Based on the germline V gene, the CDR1 and CDR2 sequences are SNHLY and FYNNEI. V is trimmed back by 5 bases and J by 5 bases, and the junction contains 8 bases that no gene match accounts for. The CDR3 covers 14 residues, taking in both the cysteine and the phenylalanine. The only DNA kept is the CDR3, 42 bases in frame from the first base. The rearranged chain carries TRBV2 and TRBJ2-7; a stretch of 8 junction bases matches TRBD1. The source of this sequence is a human donor who had COVID-19. Material: central memory CD4+ T cells from blood, obtained before the COVID-19 pandemic. The sample's cell subset or site label, decoded: CD4+ T central memory cells. The sequence in DNA is TGTGCCAGCAGTTTTGACAGGGGTAACGACGAGCAGTACTTC. The encoded protein is CASSFDRGNDEQYF. The CDR3 plus the reference TRBV2 and TRBJ2-7 genes for the other parts give the full variable domain: EPEVTQTPSHQVTQMGQEVILRCVPISNHLYFYWYRQILGQKVEFLVSFYNNEISEKSEIFDDQFSVERPDGSNFTLKIRSTKLEDSAMYFCASSFDRGNDEQYFGPGTRLTVT.